This T cell receptor (beta chain) was identified during a study of T cell changes during pregnancy in multiple sclerosis. Germline assignment: CDR1 MNHEY and CDR2 SVGAGI. With 0 bases removed from V and 3 bases from J, the gap between germline ends came to 8 bases. The CDR3 is made up of 15 amino acids. Data came from immunoSEQ multiplex PCR; TCRdb stores just in-frame clones and leaves some out. The sample carries tens of thousands of clones, about 92% recorded once. The receptor's source is a female donor with multiple sclerosis, enrolled in a pregnancy study. Here the sequenced sample was CD8+ T cells from peripheral blood mononuclear cells, taken in the third trimester of pregnancy. The chain links TRBV6-5 to TRBJ2-2; D gene uncertain. For the CDR3, the DNA is TGTGCCAGCAGTTACTCGCTGGGCTACACCGGGGAGCTGTTTTTT. Amino acids: CASSYSLGYTGELFF.